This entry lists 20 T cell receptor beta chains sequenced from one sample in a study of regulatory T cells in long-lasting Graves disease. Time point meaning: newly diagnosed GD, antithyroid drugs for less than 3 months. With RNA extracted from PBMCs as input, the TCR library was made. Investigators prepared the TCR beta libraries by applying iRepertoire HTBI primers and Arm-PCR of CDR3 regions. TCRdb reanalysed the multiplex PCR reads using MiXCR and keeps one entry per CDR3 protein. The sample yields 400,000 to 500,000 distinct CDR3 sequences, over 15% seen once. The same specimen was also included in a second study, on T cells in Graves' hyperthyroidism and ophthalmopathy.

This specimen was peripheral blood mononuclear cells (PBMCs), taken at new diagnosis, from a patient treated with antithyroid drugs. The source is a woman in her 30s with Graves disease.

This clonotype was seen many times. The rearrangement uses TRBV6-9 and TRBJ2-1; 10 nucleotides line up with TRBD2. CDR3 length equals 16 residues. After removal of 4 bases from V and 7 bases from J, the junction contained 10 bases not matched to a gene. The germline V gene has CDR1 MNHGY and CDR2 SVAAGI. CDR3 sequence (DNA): TGTGCCAGCAGTTTAGGACTAGCGGTAAATGTTAATGAGCAGTTCTTC. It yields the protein CASSLGLAVNVNEQFF.

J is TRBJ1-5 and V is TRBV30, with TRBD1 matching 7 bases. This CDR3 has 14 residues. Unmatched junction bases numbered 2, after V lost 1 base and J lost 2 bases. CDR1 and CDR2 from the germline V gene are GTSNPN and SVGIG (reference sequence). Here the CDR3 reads CAWSATGRNQPQHF. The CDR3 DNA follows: TGTGCCTGGAGTGCGACAGGGCGCAATCAGCCCCAGCATTTT.

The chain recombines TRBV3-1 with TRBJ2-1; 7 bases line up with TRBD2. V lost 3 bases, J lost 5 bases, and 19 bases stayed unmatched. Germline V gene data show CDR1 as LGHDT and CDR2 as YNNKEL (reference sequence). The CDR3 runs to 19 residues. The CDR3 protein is CASSQIGLGGQGGDNEQFF. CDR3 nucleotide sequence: TGTGCCAGCAGCCAGATAGGGCTGGGAGGGCAGGGAGGCGACAATGAGCAGTTCTTC.

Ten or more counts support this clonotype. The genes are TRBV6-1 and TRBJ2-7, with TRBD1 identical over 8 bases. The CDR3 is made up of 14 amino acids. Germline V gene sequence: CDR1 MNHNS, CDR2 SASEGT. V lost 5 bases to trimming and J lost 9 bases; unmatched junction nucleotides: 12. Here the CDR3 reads CASSPGQAISGQYF. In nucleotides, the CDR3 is TGTGCCAGCAGTCCGGGACAGGCCATATCGGGGCAGTACTTC.

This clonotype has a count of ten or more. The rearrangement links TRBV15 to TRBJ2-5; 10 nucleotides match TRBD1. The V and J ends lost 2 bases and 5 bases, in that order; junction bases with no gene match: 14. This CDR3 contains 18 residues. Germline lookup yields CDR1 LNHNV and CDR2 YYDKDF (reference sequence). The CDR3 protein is CATSRLLRGTGDGETQYF. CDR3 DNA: TGTGCCACCAGCAGACTACTCCGTGGGACAGGGGATGGGGAGACCCAGTACTTC.

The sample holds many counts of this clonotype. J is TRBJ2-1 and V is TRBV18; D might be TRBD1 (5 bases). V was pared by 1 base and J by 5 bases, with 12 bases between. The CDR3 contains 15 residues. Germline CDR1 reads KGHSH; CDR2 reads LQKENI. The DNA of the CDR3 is TGTGCCAGCTCACCACAATGGGGCCTCAACAATGAGCAGTTCTTC. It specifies CASSPQWGLNNEQFF.

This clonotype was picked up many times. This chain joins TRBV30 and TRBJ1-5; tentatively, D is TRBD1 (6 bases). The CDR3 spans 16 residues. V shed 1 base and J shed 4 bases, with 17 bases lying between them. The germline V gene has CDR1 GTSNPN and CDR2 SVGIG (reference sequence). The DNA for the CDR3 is TGTGCCTGGAGTGGCGCTCCTACAGGGCTGAATCAGCCCCAGCATTTT. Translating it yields CAWSGAPTGLNQPQHF.

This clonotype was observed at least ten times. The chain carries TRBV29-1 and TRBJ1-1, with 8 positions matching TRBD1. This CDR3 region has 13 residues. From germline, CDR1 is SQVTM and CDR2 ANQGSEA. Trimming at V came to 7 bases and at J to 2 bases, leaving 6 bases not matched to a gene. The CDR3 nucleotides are TGCAGCGCAACGGACAGGGCCAACACTGAAGCTTTCTTT. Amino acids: CSATDRANTEAFF.

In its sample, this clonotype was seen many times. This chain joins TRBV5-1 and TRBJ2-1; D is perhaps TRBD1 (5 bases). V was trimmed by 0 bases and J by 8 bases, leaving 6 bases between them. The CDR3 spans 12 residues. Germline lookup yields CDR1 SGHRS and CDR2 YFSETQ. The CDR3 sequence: CASSLEGDEQFF. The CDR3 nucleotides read TGCGCCAGCAGCTTGGAAGGGGATGAGCAGTTCTTC.

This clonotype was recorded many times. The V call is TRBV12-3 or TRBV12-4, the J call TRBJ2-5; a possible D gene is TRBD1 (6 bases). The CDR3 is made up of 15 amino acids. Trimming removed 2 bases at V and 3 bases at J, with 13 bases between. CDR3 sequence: CASSLTGQREETQYF. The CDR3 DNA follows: TGTGCCAGCAGTTTAACCGGACAGAGGGAAGAGACCCAGTACTTC.

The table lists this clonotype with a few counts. The CDR3 DNA reads TGTGCCAGCAGTGTAATGGCAGGTAGCAACTATGGCTACACCTTC. Amino acids: CASSVMAGSNYGYTF. The V gene is TRBV2, the J gene TRBJ1-2; no firm D call. Deletions cut 4 bases from V and 2 bases from J, with 14 bases between. The CDR3 is made up of 15 amino acids. Germline lookup yields CDR1 SNHLY and CDR2 FYNNEI.

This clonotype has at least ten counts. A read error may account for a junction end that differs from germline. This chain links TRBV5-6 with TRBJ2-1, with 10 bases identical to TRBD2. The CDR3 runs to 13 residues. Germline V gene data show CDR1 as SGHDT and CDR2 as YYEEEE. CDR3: CASSAGTSDLGLF. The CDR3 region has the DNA TGTGCCAGCAGCGCCGGGACTAGCGACTTGGGGCTCTTC. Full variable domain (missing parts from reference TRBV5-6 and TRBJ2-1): DAGVTQSPTHLIKTRGQQVTLRCSPKSGHDTVSWYQQALGQGPQFIFQYYEEEERQRGNFPDRFSGHQFPNYSSELNVNALLLGDSALYLCASSAGTSDLGLFGPGTRLTVL.

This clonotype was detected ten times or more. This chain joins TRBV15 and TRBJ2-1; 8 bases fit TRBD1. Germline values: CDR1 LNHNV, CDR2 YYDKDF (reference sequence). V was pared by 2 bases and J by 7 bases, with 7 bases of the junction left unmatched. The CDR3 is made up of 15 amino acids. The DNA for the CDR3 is TGTGCCACCAGCAGATCCCGACAGGGGATGAATGAGCAGTTCTTC. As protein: CATSRSRQGMNEQFF.

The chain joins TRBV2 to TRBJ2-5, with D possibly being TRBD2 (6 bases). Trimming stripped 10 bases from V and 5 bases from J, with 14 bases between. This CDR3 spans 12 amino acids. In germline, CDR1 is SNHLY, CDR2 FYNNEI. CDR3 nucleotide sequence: TGTGCCAAACGTCGGGGGACGGAGACCCAGTACTTC. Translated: CAKRRGTETQYF.

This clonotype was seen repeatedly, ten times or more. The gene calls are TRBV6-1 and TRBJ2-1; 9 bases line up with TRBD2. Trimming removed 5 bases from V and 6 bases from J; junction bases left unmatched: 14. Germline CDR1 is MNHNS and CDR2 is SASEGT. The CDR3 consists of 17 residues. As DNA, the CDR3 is TGTGCCAGCAGTACTCTCAGGGCGGGAGGGAACTTCAATGAGCAGTTCTTC. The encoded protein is CASSTLRAGGNFNEQFF.

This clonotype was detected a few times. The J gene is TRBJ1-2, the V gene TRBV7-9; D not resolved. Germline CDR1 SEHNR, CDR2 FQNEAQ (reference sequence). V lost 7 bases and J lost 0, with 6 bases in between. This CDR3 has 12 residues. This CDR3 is CASTETNYGYTF. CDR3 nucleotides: TGTGCCAGCACCGAAACTAACTATGGCTACACCTTC.

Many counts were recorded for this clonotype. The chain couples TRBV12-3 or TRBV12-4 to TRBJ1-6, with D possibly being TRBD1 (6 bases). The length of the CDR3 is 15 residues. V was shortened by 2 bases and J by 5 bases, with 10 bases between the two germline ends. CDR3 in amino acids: CASSLRGGNNSPLHF. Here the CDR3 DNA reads TGTGCCAGCAGTTTAAGAGGGGGTAATAATTCACCCCTCCACTTT.

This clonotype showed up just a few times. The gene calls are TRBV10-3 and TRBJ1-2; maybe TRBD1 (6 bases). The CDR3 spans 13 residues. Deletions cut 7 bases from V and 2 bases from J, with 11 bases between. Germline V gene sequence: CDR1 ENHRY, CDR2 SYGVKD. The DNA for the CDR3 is TGTGCCATCAAAACAGGGACGAACTATGGCTACACCTTC. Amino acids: CAIKTGTNYGYTF.

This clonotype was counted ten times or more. CDR3 loop: CASRGTSGSDTQYF. The CDR3 DNA follows: TGTGCCAGCAGAGGGACTAGCGGTTCAGATACGCAGTATTTT. The V call is TRBV12-3 or TRBV12-4, the J call TRBJ2-3; the match to TRBD2 covers 11 bases. J was trimmed by 4 bases and V by 6 bases; bases with no gene match: 3. CDR3 length equals 14 residues.

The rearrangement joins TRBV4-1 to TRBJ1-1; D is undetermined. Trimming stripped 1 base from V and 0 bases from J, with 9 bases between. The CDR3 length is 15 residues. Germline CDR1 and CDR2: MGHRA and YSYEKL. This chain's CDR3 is CASSQGNDLNTEAFF. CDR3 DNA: TGCGCCAGCAGCCAAGGGAATGATCTGAACACTGAAGCTTTCTTT.